These 31 T cell receptor beta chains share one sample of origin, sequenced in a study of regulatory T cells in long-lasting Graves disease. Libraries of TCR beta came from iRepertoire HTBI primers plus Arm-PCR of CDR3 regions. TCRdb re-derived calls from the multiplex PCR reads in MiXCR, one entry per CDR3 protein. The table lists 250,000 or so distinct CDR3 sequences, about 18% of them singletons. Described time point: newly diagnosed GD, antithyroid drugs for less than 3 months. Extracted PBMC RNA gave rise to the TCR library. These data also featured in a second study, about T cells in Graves' hyperthyroidism and ophthalmopathy.

Specimen: peripheral blood mononuclear cells (PBMCs), collected at new diagnosis, from a patient treated with antithyroid drugs. The source is a woman in her 30s with Graves disease.

This clonotype appeared many times. The V call is TRBV2, the J call TRBJ1-5; 8 positions match TRBD1. The J segment lost 3 bases and the V segment lost 6 bases, leaving 1 base of the junction unmatched. CDR1 and CDR2 from the germline V gene are SNHLY and FYNNEI. The CDR3 is 13 residues long. The CDR3 sequence: CASRGQANQPQHF. In DNA form, the CDR3 reads TGTGCCAGCAGGGGACAGGCCAATCAGCCCCAGCATTTT.

For this clonotype: One base away lies a much larger clone, so this may be a sequencing read error. The chain joins TRBV7-9 to TRBJ2-4; D unresolved. The DNA matches TRBJ1-2 better at its end, which makes the J call doubtful. From germline, CDR1 is SEHNR and CDR2 FQNEAQ (reference sequence). The length of the CDR3 is 14 residues. CDR3 region: CASSLGSPTHGYTF. The CDR3 DNA sequence: TGTGCCAGCAGCTTAGGGAGCCCAACCCATGGCTACACCTTC.

A few counts support this clonotype. The gene calls are TRBV18 and TRBJ2-3; TRBD1 matches at 7 bases. With 3 bases clipped from V and 7 bases from J, the junction kept 19 bases outside the gene matches. CDR1 KGHSH and CDR2 LQKENI come from the germline V gene. The CDR3 consists of 18 residues. The CDR3 loop is CASSPLPTGSDVWNTQYF. As DNA, the CDR3 is TGTGCCAGCTCACCCCTCCCGACAGGGTCTGACGTATGGAATACGCAGTATTTT.

Regarding this clonotype: Since the CDR3 does not end with the conserved phenylalanine or tryptophan, this likely comes from a read error. The rearrangement links TRBV4-2 to TRBJ1-2; D perhaps matches TRBD1 (6 bases). The CDR3 covers 12 residues. Germline V CDR1 and CDR2: LGHNA, YNFKEQ. The CDR3 nucleotides are TGTGCCAGCACCCAACAGGGCTATGGCTACACCATC. It translates to CASTQQGYGYTI.

This clonotype was seen only a few times. The chain carries TRBV9 and TRBJ1-1; D may be TRBD1 (6 bases). Germline V gives CDR1 SGDLS, CDR2 YYNGEE. Trimming shortened V by 4 bases and J by 3 bases, and 13 bases separated the two germline ends. This CDR3 comprises 14 residues. The chain's CDR3 is CASSPTGAYTEAFF. DNA for the CDR3: TGTGCCAGCAGCCCGACAGGAGCGTACACTGAAGCTTTCTTT.

This clonotype has a count of ten or more. This rearrangement joins TRBV3-1 to TRBJ2-7; D remains unclear. Trimming cost V 4 bases and J 0 bases, with 13 bases left between them. Germline V lookup: CDR1 LGHDT, CDR2 YNNKEL (reference sequence). The CDR3 spans 15 residues. CDR3 sequence reads: CASSLLGQNSYEQYF. The CDR3 bases are TGTGCCAGCAGCCTCCTAGGGCAGAACTCCTACGAGCAGTACTTC.

The sample holds many counts of this clonotype. The chain recombines TRBV27 with TRBJ2-7; 7 bases line up with TRBD1. The J segment lost 5 bases and the V segment lost 3 bases, leaving 16 bases of the junction unmatched. Germline CDR1 and CDR2: MNHEY and SMNVEV (reference sequence). This CDR3 has 17 amino acids. The CDR3 loop is CASSFSPPTGSVHEQYF. The CDR3 region has the DNA TGTGCCAGCAGTTTTAGCCCCCCGACAGGGTCGGTCCACGAGCAGTACTTC.

At least ten counts were recorded for this clonotype. The chain recombines TRBV6-1 with TRBJ1-1; TRBD1 might be the D (6 bases). The V gene's germline CDR1 is MNHNS and CDR2 SASEGT. There are 13 residues in the CDR3. V was pared by 8 bases and J by 6 bases, with 16 bases between. CDR3 residues: CASVGQLGAEAFF. CDR3 nucleotide sequence: TGTGCCAGCGTAGGACAGCTAGGCGCTGAAGCTTTCTTT.

This clonotype was recorded at least ten times. J is TRBJ2-7 and V is TRBV12-3 or TRBV12-4; the D gene is possibly TRBD1 (5 bases). The CDR3 runs to 14 residues. V was cut by 3 bases and J by 5 bases, with 14 bases left in between. The CDR3 DNA sequence: TGTGCCAGCAGTTTTAGACAGTCGCAAGACGAGCAGTACTTC. This encodes CASSFRQSQDEQYF.

This clonotype occurred a few times. The chain carries TRBV5-1 and TRBJ1-2; 9 positions agree with TRBD1. Trimming cost V 2 bases and J 8 bases; bases outside gene matches: 7. Per germline, CDR1 SGHRS and CDR2 YFSETQ. This CDR3 comprises 14 residues. The CDR3 DNA is TGCGCCAGCAGCTTCACAGGGGGCGCGGTAGGCTACACCTTC. Translated: CASSFTGGAVGYTF. The variable domain in full, completed from reference TRBV5-1 and TRBJ1-2, reads KAGVTQTPRYLIKTRGQQVTLSCSPISGHRSVSWYQQTPGQGLQFLFEYFSETQRNKGNFPGRFSGRQFSNSRSEMNVSTLELGDSALYLCASSFTGGAVGYTFGSGTRLTVV.

This clonotype came up many times. This chain links TRBV20-1 with TRBJ2-1, with TRBD1 identical over 7 bases. V was pared by 5 bases and J by 4 bases, with 11 bases of the junction left unmatched. The CDR3 consists of 15 residues. Germline CDR1 reads DFQATT; CDR2 reads SNEGSKA (reference sequence). CDR3 sequence reads: CSAPEWGQRYNEQFF. The CDR3 nucleotides are TGCAGTGCTCCCGAGTGGGGACAGAGATACAATGAGCAGTTCTTC.

The table lists this clonotype with many counts. The rearrangement joins TRBV20-1 to TRBJ2-2, with unresolved D. CDR3 size: 13 residues. Germline V gene lookup returns CDR1 DFQATT and CDR2 SNEGSKA (reference sequence). V lost 0 bases, J lost 4 bases, and 6 bases lay in between. CDR3 sequence reads: CSARDSRTGELFF. The CDR3 nucleotides read TGCAGTGCTAGAGATAGTCGCACCGGGGAGCTGTTTTTT.

V usage is TRBV20-1 and J usage is TRBJ1-1; D remains ambiguous. The germline V and J ends were trimmed by 2 bases and 2 bases, with 9 bases remaining between them. The CDR3 has 13 amino acids. CDR1 is DFQATT and CDR2 is SNEGSKA in the germline V gene (reference sequence). The DNA for the CDR3 is TGCAGTGCTAGACAGGTGGGAAACACTGAAGCTTTCTTT. This codes for CSARQVGNTEAFF.

Ten or more counts support this clonotype. The CDR3, as DNA: TGCAGCGTTGGAAGGGGACTAGCTTATGAGCAGTTCTTC. Its protein is CSVGRGLAYEQFF. The chain combines TRBV29-1 with TRBJ2-1; 9 nucleotides match TRBD2. V lost 4 bases to trimming and J lost 8 bases; unmatched junction nucleotides: 6. CDR1 and CDR2 from the germline V gene are SQVTM and ANQGSEA. This CDR3 spans 13 amino acids.

This clonotype has ten or more counts. V and J are TRBV11-2 and TRBJ2-3; D unclear. V lost 5 bases, J lost 5 bases, and 17 bases lay in between. Per germline, CDR1 SGHAT and CDR2 FQNNGV. The CDR3 spans 15 residues. CDR3 bases: TGTGCCAGCAGCCGGACCGTGATAAGCCGAGATACGCAGTATTTT. It codes for CASSRTVISRDTQYF.

This clonotype was seen at least ten times. The rearrangement joins TRBV20-1 to TRBJ2-7, with 8 bases identical to TRBD2. The CDR3 has 13 residues. The germline gives CDR1 DFQATT, CDR2 SNEGSKA (reference sequence). J was trimmed by 5 bases and V by 7 bases; bases with no gene match: 10. The CDR3 region is CSVTTPGRDEQYF. The CDR3 bases are TGCAGTGTTACGACGCCCGGGAGGGACGAGCAGTACTTC.

This clonotype was observed at least ten times. The chain joins TRBV20-1 to TRBJ1-4, with 8 bases identical to TRBD1. Germline CDR1 DFQATT, CDR2 SNEGSKA (reference sequence). This CDR3 has 21 amino acids. Trimming took 4 bases from V and 3 from J; bases not matched to a gene: 25. The CDR3 DNA reads TGCAGTGCTACCCCGAGTGGGGAGGTCCGGGACAGGCAAGACCCTAATGAAAAACTGTTTTTT. Encoded protein: CSATPSGEVRDRQDPNEKLFF.

The sample holds a few counts of this clonotype. The J gene is TRBJ2-5, the V gene TRBV9; TRBD1 agrees at 10 bases. The CDR3 spans 14 residues. Germline CDR1 reads SGDLS; CDR2 reads YYNGEE. With 3 bases clipped from V and 5 bases from J, the junction kept 4 bases outside the gene matches. For the CDR3, the DNA is TGTGCCAGCAGCGAAGGGACAGGGGTCGAGACCCAGTACTTC. Encoded protein: CASSEGTGVETQYF.

This clonotype appeared many times. DNA of the CDR3: TGCAGTGCTAGTTTTCCGGACAGGGGTCGCTACACCTTC. Protein product: CSASFPDRGRYTF. The rearrangement uses TRBV20-1 and TRBJ1-2; 9 nucleotides align to TRBD1. Germline values: CDR1 DFQATT, CDR2 SNEGSKA (reference sequence). This CDR3 has 13 amino acids. J lost 9 bases, V lost 3 bases, and 8 bases had no gene match.

This clonotype was counted many times. The chain joins TRBV12-3 or TRBV12-4 to TRBJ2-2; perhaps D is TRBD1 or TRBD2 (5 bases each). Trimming removed 1 base at V and 5 bases at J, with 11 bases between. The CDR3 runs 15 residues. CDR3 residues: CASSLVPEGTGELFF. In nucleotides, the CDR3 is TGTGCCAGCAGTTTAGTACCCGAGGGGACCGGGGAGCTGTTTTTT.

In this sample, this clonotype turned up many times. The chain has TRBV7-8 and TRBJ1-2; no firm D call. The CDR3 runs to 15 residues. Trimming shortened V by 7 bases and J by 3 bases, and 18 bases separated the two germline ends. CDR1 and CDR2 (germline): SGHVS, FQNEAQ. CDR3 DNA: TGTGCCAGCACTAGAGAGCTGGGCCTGGACTATGGCTACACCTTC. It specifies CASTRELGLDYGYTF.

This clonotype was counted ten times or more. The junction shows a germline mismatch at one end, possibly a read error. The chain has TRBV2 and TRBJ1-6; tentative D call: TRBD1 (5 bases). CDR3 size: 14 residues. Germline V lookup: CDR1 SNHLY, CDR2 FYNNEI. CDR3 sequence: CASSEGRGTSPLHF. The CDR3 DNA sequence: TGTGCCAGCAGCGAAGGTAGGGGTACTTCACCCCTCCACTTT.

There are many counts of this clonotype. The genes are TRBV5-1 and TRBJ1-6; D perhaps matches TRBD1 (5 bases). Per the germline V gene, CDR1 is SGHRS and CDR2 is YFSETQ. The CDR3 covers 17 residues. V was cut by 1 base and J by 0 bases, with 11 bases left in between. The CDR3: CASSLPGGDSYNSPLHF. Written as DNA, the CDR3 is TGCGCCAGCAGCTTGCCCGGGGGAGACTCCTATAATTCACCCCTCCACTTT.

This clonotype was counted many times. The chain is built from TRBV7-2 and TRBJ1-2, with 7 bases identical to TRBD1. J lost 4 bases, V lost 1 base, and 6 bases had no gene match. Per the germline V gene, CDR1 is SGHTA and CDR2 is FQGNSA. The CDR3 length is 15 residues. The CDR3 region has the DNA TGTGCCAGCAGCTTAGACAGGGGTCACCTCTATGGCTACACCTTC. Residues: CASSLDRGHLYGYTF.

This clonotype was picked up many times. V usage is TRBV6-9 and J usage is TRBJ1-2, with 7 positions matching TRBD1. Unmatched junction bases numbered 9, after V lost 3 bases and J lost 5 bases. The germline CDR1 and CDR2 sequences are MNHGY and SVAAGI. The CDR3 contains 15 residues. The CDR3 nucleotides read TGTGCCAGCAGTTACGACGCCAGGGGGTCTTATGGCTACACCTTC. Its protein product is CASSYDARGSYGYTF.

This clonotype came up a few times. The chain is built from TRBV3-1 and TRBJ2-2; the match to TRBD1 covers 10 bases. The CDR3 runs 17 residues. Germline CDR1 LGHDT, CDR2 YNNKEL (reference sequence). V gave up 0 bases and J gave up 7 bases; unmatched junction bases: 8. CDR3 coding DNA: TGTGCCAGCAGCCAAGATCTGGGGACAGGGGAGATCGGGGAGCTGTTTTTT. It encodes CASSQDLGTGEIGELFF. Full variable domain (outside the CDR3, taken from reference TRBV3-1 and TRBJ2-2): DTAVSQTPKYLVTQMGNDKSIKCEQNLGHDTMYWYKQDSKKFLKIMFSYNNKELIINETVPNRFSPKSPDKAHLNLHINSLELGDSAVYFCASSQDLGTGEIGELFFGEGSRLTVL.

The J gene is TRBJ1-4, the V gene TRBV6-5; TRBD1 might be the D (5 bases). V shed 3 bases and J shed 3 bases, with 11 bases lying between them. From germline, CDR1 is MNHEY and CDR2 SVGAGI. CDR3 size: 15 residues. As DNA, the CDR3 is TGTGCCAGCAGTTATGACAGAGTGCCTAATGAAAAACTGTTTTTT. Its translation: CASSYDRVPNEKLFF.

This clonotype was seen repeatedly, ten times or more. The chain has TRBV20-1 and TRBJ2-1, with D perhaps TRBD2 (5 bases). CDR1 is DFQATT and CDR2 is SNEGSKA in the germline V gene (reference sequence). Trimming pared 0 bases from V and 2 bases from J, leaving 14 bases between. The CDR3 is made up of 16 amino acids. DNA of the CDR3: TGCAGTGCTAGAGATGGGTCTAGCCTGGCCTACAATGAGCAGTTCTTC. This translates into CSARDGSSLAYNEQFF.

This clonotype came up many times. V is TRBV4-1 and J is TRBJ1-2; D remains ambiguous. Germline values: CDR1 MGHRA, CDR2 YSYEKL. V was cut by 1 base and J by 6 bases, with 18 bases left in between. CDR3 length: 16 amino acids. CDR3 amino acids: CASSQVPRVDKDGYTF. CDR3 DNA: TGCGCCAGCAGCCAAGTACCAAGGGTGGATAAGGATGGCTACACCTTC.

This clonotype was recorded at least ten times. This chain connects TRBV3-1 to TRBJ2-2; D unresolved. The CDR3 is 14 residues long. Trimming removed 1 base at V and 1 base at J, with 4 bases between. Germline V gene lookup returns CDR1 LGHDT and CDR2 YNNKEL (reference sequence). The CDR3 bases are TGTGCCAGCAGCCAAGCTGAGAACACCGGGGAGCTGTTTTTT. It translates to CASSQAENTGELFF. Full variable domain (remainder filled in from reference TRBV3-1 and TRBJ2-2): DTAVSQTPKYLVTQMGNDKSIKCEQNLGHDTMYWYKQDSKKFLKIMFSYNNKELIINETVPNRFSPKSPDKAHLNLHINSLELGDSAVYFCASSQAENTGELFFGEGSRLTVL.

Ten or more counts support this clonotype. The J gene is TRBJ2-3, the V gene TRBV24-1; TRBD2 might be the D (5 bases). Germline CDR1 is KGHDR and CDR2 is SFDVKD. Trimming took off 5 bases at V and 2 bases at J, with 10 bases between the two ends. The CDR3 covers 14 residues. The CDR3 loop reads CATSGGLHTDTQYF. The CDR3 nucleotides read TGTGCCACCAGTGGAGGGCTTCACACAGATACGCAGTATTTT.